Described below is a single TCR beta chain sequence and its context. Living in 20 to 30 US areas, the participants were between roughly 18 and 95 years of age. Clinical history as reported by participants underpinned cohort assignment. The CDR3 is 13 amino acids. J lost 6 bases, V lost 7 bases, and 6 bases had no gene match. The V gene's germline CDR1 is MRHNA and CDR2 SNTAGT. This sample is part of a study of blood T cell repertoires in COVID-19. For the study at large: In each case, the material was cDNA or gDNA derived from T cells, B-cell-depleted T cells, or PBMCs.

Authors' methods: Reference gene primer amplification gave estimated nucleated cell counts. TCRdb's table, derived via immunoSEQ multiplex PCR, lists solely in-frame clones and lacks some. Clonal size and the V and J genes are those of that table, whereas D and trimming came from the DNA. This table has under 350,000 clones, around 86% appearing once. This TCR derives from a woman in her thirties or forties with acute COVID-19. The chain has TRBV6-4 and TRBJ2-7, with 10 nucleotides matching TRBD1. Sequenced input: PBMCs or T cells enriched from blood (not recorded which). CDR3 residues: CASTRDRGGEQYF. The CDR3 nucleotides are TGTGCCAGCACGAGGGACAGGGGAGGCGAGCAGTACTTC.